The source of this T cell receptor (beta chain) is a study of cytomegalovirus exposure and HLA in healthy donors (dated by TCRdb to between 2016 and 2019). Concerning the study at large: According to an earlier analysis of 587 of the donors, 150 million to 200 million T cells yielded approximately 120 million unique TCR beta sequences and less than 300 Gb of sequence data. About 280 gigabases of sequencing data and some 85 million unique TCR sequences were included in an early release covering around 650 HLA-typed donors. The genetic ancestry cluster associated with self-reported Caucasian donors included 81% of the roughly 400 genotyped donors. The aim of the study was to test whether cataloging public T cell receptors could identify signatures of past pathogen exposure. The study used immunosequencing to profile the T cell repertoires of approximately 690 subjects and linked those repertoires to cytomegalovirus serostatus. Besides the first cohort of roughly 660 subjects, a separate validation cohort made up of some 110 different subjects was used. The study combined high-throughput TCR immunosequencing, statistical association of individual TCRs with disease status, and machine learning to predict cytomegalovirus infection status. A later analysis re-analyzed previously published TCR beta repertoires from 600 to 850 donors and added high-resolution HLA genotyping to study TCR occurrence patterns. Rather than using new phenotypic data, the later analysis identified candidate immune exposures from TCR beta sequences and from how often those sequences occurred across donors. An earlier analysis of some 500 of the donors used high-throughput TCR beta sequencing to judge whether each TCR beta V gene segment behaved as functional or pseudogenic. Alongside the repertoire data, information on donor age, sex, ethnicity and CMV serostatus was compiled. In a later genetic analysis, genome-wide SNP genotypes for about 65% of the roughly 670 donors were used, and that subset was treated as a discovery cohort. All discovery cohort repertoires had been generated using a single sequencing platform. HLA typing covered class I and class II loci at four-digit resolution. The number of typed donors differed by locus: roughly 620-640 for A, B, C, DRB1 and DQB1; approximately 540 for DQA1; 606 for DPA1; and about 470 for DPB1. A few DR-DQ haplotypes were treated as single units for association and clustering because of strong linkage in the cohort. Among roughly 400 genotyped donors of the cohort, an average of approximately 240,000 unique TCR beta nucleotide sequences were sequenced per donor, roughly 18% of them non-productive. Paper-wide results and their limitations: Approximately 16 rarely observed V segments, including chromosome 9 orphons, were excluded from the earlier analysis of approximately 500 of the donors because counts were too low. The cohort was sequenced for TCR beta chains only, and without alpha or paired-chain data the features that could be detected were limited. A later genetic analysis reported fewer N-insertions in productive TCRs among donors in an Asian-associated ancestry cluster than the approximately 700-donor mean. The classifier was reported to diagnose cytomegalovirus status with high specificity and sensitivity in both the original and validation cohorts. In the study, some 160 TCR beta chains were listed as associated with cytomegalovirus. Sequencing depth was assumed to be roughly uniform across donors in the presence/absence analyses, though that assumption may not hold. Some IMGT-functional V segments, including TRBV6-2 and TRBV6-3, could not be distinguished by the 87-base-pair reads and were therefore excluded. While some public TCRs were present in many individuals, most TCR sequences turned up only very rarely across donors. At a false discovery rate of 0.05, a later analysis linked 15,000 to 20,000 TCR beta sequences to specific HLA alleles. Assigning TCR associations to individual alleles was difficult when HLA alleles, especially DR and DQ, strongly co-occurred. An association between a missense DCLRE1C variant and V-gene and J-gene trimming of TCR beta chains was found in a later genetic analysis and replicated in an independent cohort. The only immune exposure information available for the cohort was CMV serostatus. A later analysis found that most CMV-associated TCR beta chains appeared HLA-restricted, with HLA associations seemingly driven largely by CMV exposure. A further reported finding was that TCR beta sequences accurately predicted the HLA-A and HLA-B alleles for most subjects in the first cohort. A cluster of highly shared sequence variants was judged likely to represent a technical artifact of the sequencing pipeline. Because some donors lacked HLA typing at each locus, the association tests relied only on the typed subset. An earlier analysis of approximately 500 of the donors showed that most TCR beta V segments appeared in productive rearrangements either about 87% or about 30% of the time, which broadly matched IMGT annotations. In a later analysis, HLA-associated TCR beta chains showed more clonal expansion and lower generation probabilities than non-associated chains that were equally common. Linkage disequilibrium might explain the correlated functional status among segregating V segments, but an unknown experimental factor could not be ruled out. In a later analysis, the rate of TCR association differed among HLA loci, with DRB1 alleles having the most associated TCRs and HLA-C alleles having the fewest. In a later analysis, several top co-occurrence clusters were reported to appear linked to parvovirus B19, influenza, CMV and Epstein-Barr virus. In vitro tests confirmed that a few of the cytomegalovirus-associated TCR beta chains recognize cytomegalovirus antigens. The authors suggested that the approach could potentially be extended to other disease states and immunological phenotypes.

Regarding this clone: Its antigen is unknown. Qualities for individual bases were not recorded, and no much larger clone is one base off.

The cohort consisted of 666 healthy bone marrow donors. At the time of sampling, every cohort member was nominally healthy, though immune exposures that went unrecorded were likely present. The donor tested CMV seronegative and was one of the 352 seronegative cohort members. A peripheral blood sample was collected from each donor, and TCR beta sequencing was performed on peripheral blood mononuclear cells. The Qiagen DNeasy Blood Extraction Kit was used to extract genomic DNA from the blood cell samples. According to the germline V gene, CDR1 reads SGHTA and CDR2 reads FQGNSA. V lost 5 bases and J lost 5 bases; the stretch between them is 18 bases long. The CDR3 holds 15 amino acids from the cysteine to the phenylalanine. The only DNA kept is the CDR3, 45 bases in frame from the first base. The library relied on the immunoSEQ multiplex PCR assay. For the multiplex PCR, a mixture combining 60 forward primers for TCR Vbeta segments and 13 reverse primers for TCR Jbeta segments was used. The CDR3 region of rearranged TCR beta genes was amplified from genomic DNA with a multiplex PCR assay. The Illumina HiSeq System was used to sequence the amplified TCR beta libraries as 87-base-pair reads. The authors' analysis ran thus. In a later analysis, tens of millions of unique TCR beta chains were counted across the approximately 640 repertoires, and approximately 11 million of these chains were shared by at least two donors. Raw reads were error-corrected and collapsed into unique sequences by a nearest-neighbor algorithm in which closely related sequences were merged to remove PCR and sequencing errors. Alignment of CDR3 sequences to IMGT reference sequences was used to assign V, D and J gene segments. For a sequence to be retained, a match of at least six nucleotides was required to both a V gene segment and a J gene segment. A rearrangement counted as productive if the CDR3 had no stop codons and remained in frame with V and J, and every other rearrangement counted as non-productive. Following IMGT convention, CDR3 was defined as the stretch from the second conserved V-encoded cysteine to the conserved J-encoded phenylalanine. The earlier analysis of approximately 500 of the donors excluded sequences that lacked an unambiguous match to a single V gene segment. In an earlier analysis of more than 500 of the donors, a V segment was called functional when productive rearrangements were above 56.7%, and segregating when the standard deviation between donors exceeded 5%. To diagnose cytomegalovirus status from the catalog of TCR beta chain sequences, a statistical classification framework was built. In a later analysis, TCR nucleotide sequences were compared against IMGT/GENE-DB human TR gene sequences so that V and J genes could be assigned. In a later analysis, CDR3 sequences and most-parsimonious VDJ recombination scenarios were assigned using the TCRdist pipeline. In a later analysis, each TCR beta chain was defined by its CDR3 amino acid sequence together with its V-gene family, and reads without a unique V-gene family were excluded. A later analysis removed several hundred highly shared, low-generation-probability nucleotide sequences to deal with suspected cross-contamination and a sequencing artifact. In a later analysis, a clonal expansion index for each public chain was calculated from normalized within-repertoire ranks of inferred template counts. A later analysis computed generation probabilities with a VDJ recombination model fitted to out-of-frame rearrangements, and checked the results against IGoR. Hypergeometric tests were used in a later analysis to score TCR-TCR, TCR-HLA and TCR-CMV co-occurrence, with a repertoire-size bias correction applied to the TCR pairs. In a later analysis, false discovery rates were estimated by permuting HLA or CMV assignments 20 times. A later analysis grouped co-occurring TCRs with DBSCAN, adding TCRdist sequence similarity when clustering within HLA-allele-positive subsets. Repertoires with fewer than 30,000 or more than 120,000 public chains were left out of co-occurrence clustering, as were four to six repertoires with anomalous nucleotide sharing. Sourced from immuneACCESS, this table was stored by TCRdb with only in-frame sequences that have V and J called. A share of the clones is absent; for the studies checked, an unresolved V gene accounts for under half, and the remainder has no known explanation. V and J calls and clone size are those listed in that table; D and trimming were worked out from the DNA. This sample comprises about 98,000 clones, about 81% of them detected only once. The ten largest clones represent approximately 1.5% of the sample.

The receptor chain draws on TRBV7-2 and TRBJ2-5, with TRBD2 tentatively as D gene (7 bases match). The sample comprised PBMCs. This TCR derives from a man in his forties in good health and CMV-seronegative. The nucleotide sequence is given as TGTGCCAGCAGCCCGTTGGGGGGGGGCCGCGAGACCCAGTACTTC. Its protein is CASSPLGGGRETQYF.